The 13 T cell receptor beta chains given below trace back to one sample, sequenced in a study of T cell changes during pregnancy in multiple sclerosis. Method: immunoSEQ multiplex PCR; TCRdb's copy keeps in-frame clones and lacks some. The sample has roughly 93,000 clones, 92% seen once; the top ten hold about 2%. The sample consisted of peripheral blood, taken after pregnancy. The receptors were sampled from a female donor with multiple sclerosis, enrolled in a pregnancy study.

The chain carries TRBV2 and TRBJ2-5; TRBD2 matches 8 bases. The CDR3 totals 16 residues. J was trimmed by 1 base and V by 3 bases; bases with no gene match: 7. Germline V gene lookup returns CDR1 SNHLY and CDR2 FYNNEI. CDR3 residues: CASSDWAGGLQETQYF. The CDR3 region has the DNA TGTGCCAGCAGTGACTGGGCGGGGGGTCTCCAAGAGACCCAGTACTTC.

The chain carries TRBV5-1 and TRBJ1-3; TRBD1 might be the D (5 bases). The germline V gene encodes CDR1 SGHRS and CDR2 YFSETQ. The CDR3 covers 18 residues. Trimming stripped 1 base from V and 1 base from J, with 18 bases between. The CDR3 reads CASSLYGGLTRSGNTIYF. For the CDR3, the DNA is TGCGCCAGCAGCTTGTATGGGGGACTGACTCGGTCTGGAAACACCATATATTTT.

DNA for the CDR3: TGTGCCAGCTCCCGTAGTAACCATGAGCAGTTCTTC. Its protein is CASSRSNHEQFF. The chain has TRBV18 and TRBJ2-1, with D uncertain. This CDR3 comprises 12 residues. Germline CDR1 KGHSH, CDR2 LQKENI. V was shortened by 6 bases and J by 8 bases, with 11 bases between the two germline ends. Variable domain in full (rest from reference TRBV18 and TRBJ2-1): NAGVMQNPRHLVRRRGQEARLRCSPMKGHSHVYWYRQLPEEGLKFMVYLQKENIIDESGMPKERFSAEFPKEGPSILRIQQVVRGDSAAYFCASSRSNHEQFFGPGTRLTVL.

This sequence joins TRBV30 and TRBJ1-2; possible D gene TRBD1, 5 bases. There are 13 residues in the CDR3. V dropped 0 bases and J dropped 6 bases, with 11 bases sitting between them. Germline loops: CDR1 GTSNPN, CDR2 SVGIG (reference sequence). CDR3 residues: CAWSVRTIHGYTF. The DNA of the CDR3 is TGTGCCTGGAGTGTTAGGACAATACATGGCTACACCTTC.

The chain employs TRBV20-1 and TRBJ2-1; D is uncertain. CDR1 DFQATT and CDR2 SNEGSKA come from the germline V gene (reference sequence). The CDR3 covers 11 residues. The V gene lost 3 bases and the J gene lost 7 bases, with 7 bases spanning the gap. Here the CDR3 DNA reads TGCAGTGCTAGCTCTAGGAATGAGCAGTTCTTC. Protein: CSASSRNEQFF.

The rearrangement links TRBV5-6 to TRBJ1-1; no clear D gene. Germline V gene sequence: CDR1 SGHDT, CDR2 YYEEEE. V lost 2 bases to trimming and J lost 7 bases, with 12 bases between them. CDR3 length: 13 amino acids. The CDR3 DNA reads as TGTGCCAGCAGCTTTCTTGCGAGCCTTGAAGCTTTCTTT. It specifies CASSFLASLEAFF. Full variable domain (outside the CDR3, taken from reference TRBV5-6 and TRBJ1-1): DAGVTQSPTHLIKTRGQQVTLRCSPKSGHDTVSWYQQALGQGPQFIFQYYEEEERQRGNFPDRFSGHQFPNYSSELNVNALLLGDSALYLCASSFLASLEAFFGQGTRLTVV.

This chain links TRBV6-5 with TRBJ2-5; tentatively, D is TRBD1 (5 bases). Germline V gene data show CDR1 as MNHEY and CDR2 as SVGAGI. This CDR3 contains 12 residues. Trimming pared 2 bases from V and 5 bases from J, leaving 6 bases between. CDR3 loop: CASSYPGETQYF. For the CDR3, the DNA is TGTGCCAGCAGTTACCCAGGGGAGACCCAGTACTTC.

This rearrangement joins TRBV6-5 to TRBJ1-2, with D unresolved. Looked up from germline, CDR1 is MNHEY and CDR2 is SVGAGI. The CDR3 length is 16 residues. Trimming left V 2 bases short and J 1 base short, with 14 bases between. This CDR3 is CASSYLPRRDNYGYTF. CDR3 nucleotides: TGTGCCAGCAGTTACCTCCCACGGCGGGATAACTATGGCTACACCTTC.

The genes are TRBV7-3 and TRBJ2-1; TRBD1 matches at 10 bases. CDR1 SGHTA and CDR2 FQGTGA come from the germline V gene. V lost 4 bases, J lost 6 bases, and 6 bases stayed unmatched. The CDR3 extends over 15 amino acids. The CDR3 DNA reads TGTGCCAGCAGCTCTAGCCGGACAGGGGGCAATGAGCAGTTCTTC. Translation: CASSSSRTGGNEQFF.

The chain is built from TRBV2 and TRBJ2-7, with 8 bases aligning to TRBD2. This CDR3 is built from 15 residues. With 1 base clipped from V and 2 bases from J, the junction kept 4 bases outside the gene matches. Germline V gives CDR1 SNHLY, CDR2 FYNNEI. CDR3 DNA: TGTGCCAGCAGTGAAGTGGTCGGGAGGGCCTACGAGCAGTACTTC. Protein sequence: CASSEVVGRAYEQYF.

The CDR3 sequence: CSAPNYGYTF. CDR3 DNA: TGCAGTGCTCCCAATTATGGCTACACCTTC. V and J are TRBV20-1 and TRBJ1-2; D call uncertain. The germline gives CDR1 DFQATT, CDR2 SNEGSKA (reference sequence). The V end lost 5 bases, the J end lost 5 bases, and 6 bases lay between the germline ends. This CDR3 contains 10 residues.

The count of this clone is one. V and J are TRBV19 and TRBJ1-2; TRBD1 aligns across 10 bases. The CDR3 sequence is 18 residues long. V lost 3 bases to trimming and J lost 4 bases; unmatched junction nucleotides: 14. Germline V CDR1 and CDR2: LNHDA, SQIVND (reference sequence). This CDR3 reads CASSILSGTGARGYGYTF. The CDR3 nucleotides read TGTGCCAGTAGTATTCTTTCAGGGACAGGGGCCCGAGGCTATGGCTACACCTTC.

The rearrangement joins TRBV2 to TRBJ2-7; TRBD1 agrees at 8 bases. The CDR3 runs 15 residues. Germline V gives CDR1 SNHLY, CDR2 FYNNEI. V dropped 8 bases and J dropped 3; count of bases not matched to a gene: 12. CDR3 coding DNA: TGTGCCAGCGGGACCTTGACAGGGGCGGGCTACGAGCAGTACTTC. It is translated as CASGTLTGAGYEQYF.